The next 6 T cell receptor beta chains were all read from a single sample in a study of T cell responses to AZD1222 COVID-19 vaccine. Measured with immunoSEQ multiplex PCR; TCRdb has only the in-frame clones, and not every one. The sample carries 100,000 or so clones, approximately 84% recorded once. The sequencing used peripheral blood, collected on day 0 of AZD1222 vaccination. The receptors derive from an adult in good health.

A single count supports this clone. V and J are TRBV9 and TRBJ1-2; weak D call: TRBD1 (5 bases). The CDR3 contains 14 residues. Germline CDR1 reads SGDLS; CDR2 reads YYNGEE. Trimming removed 5 bases from V and 8 bases from J, with 19 bases in between. CDR3 region: CASSPSAREGGYTF. In nucleotides, the CDR3 is TGTGCCAGCAGTCCCTCGGCCAGGGAGGGAGGCTACACCTTC. Full variable domain (rest looked up from reference TRBV9 and TRBJ1-2): DSGVTQTPKHLITATGQRVTLRCSPRSGDLSVYWYQQSLDQGLQFLIQYYNGEERAKGNILERFSAQQFPDLHSELNLSSLELGDSALYFCASSPSAREGGYTFGSGTRLTVV.

This clone showed up just once. The chain uses TRBV6-5 and TRBJ2-2, with TRBD2 matching over 8 bases. Germline V gene sequence: CDR1 MNHEY, CDR2 SVGAGI. The V and J ends lost 6 bases and 6 bases, in that order; junction bases with no gene match: 3. CDR3 length equals 13 residues. In nucleotides, the CDR3 is TGTGCCAGCAGCTCGGGACTAGCCGGGGAGCTGTTTTTT. This encodes CASSSGLAGELFF.

The rearrangement links TRBV11-2 to TRBJ1-4; D remains ambiguous. V lost 1 base, J lost 6 bases, and 6 bases lay in between. The CDR3 sequence is 13 residues long. Germline lookup yields CDR1 SGHAT and CDR2 FQNNGV. CDR3 region: CASSLGGYEKLFF. The CDR3 coding sequence is TGTGCCAGCAGCTTAGGGGGATATGAAAAACTGTTTTTT. Variable domain in full (rest from reference TRBV11-2 and TRBJ1-4): EAGVAQSPRYKIIEKRQSVAFWCNPISGHATLYWYQQILGQGPKLLIQFQNNGVVDDSQLPKDRFSAERLKGVDSTLKIQPAKLEDSAVYLCASSLGGYEKLFFGSGTQLSVL.

This clone was recorded only once. V is TRBV7-3 and J is TRBJ1-2; D not certain. The CDR3 has 15 residues. Germline V gene lookup returns CDR1 SGHTA and CDR2 FQGTGA. Trimming took 4 bases from V and 0 from J, leaving 12 bases between them. The CDR3 region has the DNA TGTGCCAGCAGCTCCTACTCGGGCGCTAACTATGGCTACACCTTC. Residues: CASSSYSGANYGYTF. Combining the CDR3 with reference TRBV7-3 and TRBJ1-2 gives the whole variable domain GAGVSQTPSNKVTEKGKYVELRCDPISGHTALYWYRQSLGQGPEFLIYFQGTGAADDSGLPNDRFFAVRPEGSVSTLKIQRTERGDSAVYLCASSSYSGANYGYTFGSGTRLTVV.

The gene calls are TRBV5-6 and TRBJ1-6, with unresolved D. The CDR3 runs to 17 residues. V dropped 1 base and J dropped 0 bases, with 11 bases sitting between them. Germline V gene data show CDR1 as SGHDT and CDR2 as YYEEEE. The chain's CDR3 is CASSLSVTGSYNSPLHF. The DNA of the CDR3 is TGTGCCAGCAGCTTGTCGGTGACCGGCTCCTATAATTCACCCCTCCACTTT.

This chain connects TRBV28 to TRBJ2-1; TRBD2 matches at 8 bases. This CDR3 is built from 15 residues. The ends lost 6 bases at V and 7 bases at J; junction bases unmatched: 11. Looked up from germline, CDR1 is MDHEN and CDR2 is SYDVKM. For the CDR3, the DNA is TGTGCCAGCAGCTTCGTAGCGGGGAGAGTTAATGAGCAGTTCTTC. As protein: CASSFVAGRVNEQFF. Supplemented by reference TRBV28 and TRBJ2-1, the full variable domain reads DVKVTQSSRYLVKRTGEKVFLECVQDMDHENMFWYRQDPGLGLRLIYFSYDVKMKEKGDIPEGYSVSREKKERFSLILESASTNQTSMYLCASSFVAGRVNEQFFGPGTRLTVL.